The 13 T cell receptor beta chains listed next were all sequenced from one sample in a study of cytomegalovirus exposure and HLA in healthy donors. PCR used 60 Vbeta primers and 13 Jbeta primers. TCRdb keeps only in-frame clones here, not all; method: immunoSEQ multiplex PCR. The profile shows fewer than 200,000 clones, more than 70% of them singletons. The sequenced sample consisted of PBMCs. The receptors come from a girl aged 5-17 years in good health and CMV-seronegative.

This clone was counted only a few times. The chain is built from TRBV4-1 and TRBJ2-5; perhaps TRBD1 as D (6 bases). V gave up 0 bases and J gave up 2 bases, with 10 bases separating them. CDR3 length: 15 residues. Germline CDR1 MGHRA, CDR2 YSYEKL. In nucleotides, the CDR3 is TGCGCCAGCAGCCAAGAGGGGGCGAAACAAGAGACCCAGTACTTC. Protein: CASSQEGAKQETQYF.

V is TRBV9 and J is TRBJ1-5; perhaps TRBD1 as D (5 bases). The CDR3 is made up of 14 amino acids. Trimming pared 6 bases from V and 1 base from J, leaving 11 bases between. CDR1 SGDLS and CDR2 YYNGEE come from the germline V gene. The CDR3, as DNA: TGTGCCAGCAACGAAGGACAAAGCAATCAGCCCCAGCATTTT. Residues: CASNEGQSNQPQHF.

This clone was picked up a small number of times. The chain couples TRBV29-1 to TRBJ2-7; 7 positions agree with TRBD2. CDR1 and CDR2 (germline): SQVTM, ANQGSEA. The CDR3 totals 17 residues. V was clipped by 1 base and J by 1 base; unmatched bases: 13. The CDR3 loop reads CSVEGLLTGGMSYEQYF. In nucleotides, the CDR3 is TGCAGCGTTGAAGGGTTACTAACGGGGGGAATGTCCTACGAGCAGTACTTC.

The chain employs TRBV2 and TRBJ2-7, with 8 bases lining up with TRBD1. The CDR3 contains 11 residues. Per germline, CDR1 SNHLY and CDR2 FYNNEI. V was pared by 9 bases and J by 5 bases, with 3 bases of the junction left unmatched. CDR3 residues: CARRTGNEQYF. CDR3 coding DNA: TGTGCCAGACGGACAGGGAACGAGCAGTACTTC.

This clone was observed once. The J gene is TRBJ2-2, the V gene TRBV7-3, with TRBD2 matching 14 bases. Germline V gene lookup returns CDR1 SGHTA and CDR2 FQGTGA. This CDR3 is 19 amino acids long. J was trimmed by 0 bases and V by 6 bases; bases with no gene match: 9. As DNA, the CDR3 is TGTGCCAGCAGTGGTGGACTAGCGGGGGGAGTCGCGAACACCGGGGAGCTGTTTTTT. It is translated as CASSGGLAGGVANTGELFF.

This sequence joins TRBV6-1 and TRBJ1-2, with 8 bases aligning to TRBD1. The germline V gene encodes CDR1 MNHNS and CDR2 SASEGT. The V gene end was trimmed by 2 bases and the J gene end by 14 bases; junction bases not matched to a gene: 1. The CDR3 loop spans 10 amino acids. The CDR3 loop reads CASSEWTGTF. The DNA of the CDR3 is TGTGCCAGCAGTGAATGGACAGGGACCTTC.

The rearrangement joins TRBV5-8 to TRBJ1-2; D not certain. Trimming cost V 1 base and J 2 bases, with 6 bases left between them. This CDR3 spans 13 amino acids. In germline, CDR1 is SGHTS, CDR2 YDEGEE. The CDR3 DNA is TGTGCCAGCAGCTTGTTACGGAACTATGGCTACACCTTC. This translates into CASSLLRNYGYTF.

The rearrangement links TRBV7-9 to TRBJ1-2; D ambiguous. The CDR3 contains 16 residues. Trimming shortened V by 1 base and J by 7 bases, and 19 bases separated the two germline ends. Germline CDR1 is SEHNR and CDR2 is FQNEAQ (reference sequence). CDR3 loop: CASSLDGGRSKSGYTF. In DNA, the CDR3 is TGTGCCAGCAGCTTAGACGGCGGTAGGTCCAAGTCTGGCTACACCTTC.

V usage is TRBV4-1 and J usage is TRBJ2-7; 8 positions match TRBD2. J lost 0 bases, V lost 1 base, and 11 bases had no gene match. The CDR3 is 18 amino acids. Looked up from germline, CDR1 is MGHRA and CDR2 is YSYEKL. The CDR3 DNA reads as TGCGCCAGCAGCCAAGGGGTTCCGGGAGGGAGTAACTCCTACGAGCAGTACTTC. Its translation: CASSQGVPGGSNSYEQYF.

The chain recombines TRBV6-1 with TRBJ2-7; D may be TRBD2 (5 bases). The germline V gene has CDR1 MNHNS and CDR2 SASEGT. The CDR3 spans 21 residues. The V gene lost 0 bases and the J gene lost 2 bases, with 29 bases spanning the gap. In DNA form, the CDR3 reads TGTGCCAGCAGTGAAGCCCTCGGCTGGTTCGAGGGAATGACGGGTACCTACGAGCAGTACTTC. This sequence encodes CASSEALGWFEGMTGTYEQYF.

The V gene is TRBV14, the J gene TRBJ2-4; 8 bases line up with TRBD1. The ends lost 0 bases at V and 7 bases at J; junction bases unmatched: 5. The germline gives CDR1 SGHDN, CDR2 FVKESK. The CDR3 covers 15 residues. CDR3 in DNA: TGTGCCAGCAGCCAAGAGTCAGGGGGCTATAACATTCAGTACTTC. Translating gives CASSQESGGYNIQYF. Combining the CDR3 with reference TRBV14 and TRBJ2-4 gives the whole variable domain EAGVTQFPSHSVIEKGQTVTLRCDPISGHDNLYWYRRVMGKEIKFLLHFVKESKQDESGMPNNRFLAERTGGTYSTLKVQPAELEDSGVYFCASSQESGGYNIQYFGAGTRLSVL.

Comment on this clone: The junction differs from germline at one of its ends, possibly a read error. The genes are TRBV7-7 and TRBJ2-1, with 11 bases lining up with TRBD1. Germline CDR1 and CDR2: SSHAT and FNYEAQ (reference sequence). The CDR3 has 15 residues. CDR3 DNA: TGTGCTAGCAGCCGGGGACAGGGGGTCTACAATGAGCAGTTCTTC. Amino acid sequence: CASSRGQGVYNEQFF.

The chain is built from TRBV6-6 and TRBJ1-5; D ambiguous. Trimming stripped 4 bases from V and 1 base from J, with 2 bases between. This CDR3 is 12 amino acids long. Germline CDR1 and CDR2: MNHNY and SVGAGI (reference sequence). In DNA form, the CDR3 reads TGTGCCAGCAGTTTAAGCAATCAGCCCCAGCATTTT. Translation: CASSLSNQPQHF.